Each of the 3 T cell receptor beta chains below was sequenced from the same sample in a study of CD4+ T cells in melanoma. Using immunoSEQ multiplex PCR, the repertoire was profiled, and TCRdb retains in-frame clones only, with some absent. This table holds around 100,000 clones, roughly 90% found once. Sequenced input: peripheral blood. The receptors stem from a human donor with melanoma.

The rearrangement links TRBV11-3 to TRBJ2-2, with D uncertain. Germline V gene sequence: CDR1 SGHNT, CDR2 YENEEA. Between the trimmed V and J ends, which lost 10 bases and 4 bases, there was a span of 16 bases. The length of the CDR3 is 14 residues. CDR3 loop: CATSSNIGTGELFF. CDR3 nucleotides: TGTGCCACCTCCTCAAATATAGGCACCGGGGAGCTGTTTTTT. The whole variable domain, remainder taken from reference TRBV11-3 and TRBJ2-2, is EAGVVQSPRYKIIEKKQPVAFWCNPISGHNTLYWYLQNLGQGPELLIRYENEEAVDDSQLPKDRFSAERLKGVDSTLKIQPAELGDSAVYLCATSSNIGTGELFFGEGSRLTVL.

The CDR3 DNA reads as TGCGCCAGCAGCGGGGACGGGCAAGAGACCCAGTACTTC. Amino acids: CASSGDGQETQYF. The chain has TRBV5-1 and TRBJ2-5; tentatively, D is TRBD1 or TRBD2 (5 bases each). Trimming stripped 4 bases from V and 2 bases from J, with 9 bases between. The germline CDR1 and CDR2 sequences are SGHRS and YFSETQ. CDR3 size: 13 residues.

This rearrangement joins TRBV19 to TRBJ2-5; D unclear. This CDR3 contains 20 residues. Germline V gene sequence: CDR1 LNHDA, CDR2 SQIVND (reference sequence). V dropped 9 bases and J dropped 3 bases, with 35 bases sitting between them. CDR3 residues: CASHSIKLSPALRRKETQYF. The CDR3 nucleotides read TGTGCCAGCCACTCCATTAAGCTATCACCGGCCCTTCGCCGGAAAGAGACCCAGTACTTC.